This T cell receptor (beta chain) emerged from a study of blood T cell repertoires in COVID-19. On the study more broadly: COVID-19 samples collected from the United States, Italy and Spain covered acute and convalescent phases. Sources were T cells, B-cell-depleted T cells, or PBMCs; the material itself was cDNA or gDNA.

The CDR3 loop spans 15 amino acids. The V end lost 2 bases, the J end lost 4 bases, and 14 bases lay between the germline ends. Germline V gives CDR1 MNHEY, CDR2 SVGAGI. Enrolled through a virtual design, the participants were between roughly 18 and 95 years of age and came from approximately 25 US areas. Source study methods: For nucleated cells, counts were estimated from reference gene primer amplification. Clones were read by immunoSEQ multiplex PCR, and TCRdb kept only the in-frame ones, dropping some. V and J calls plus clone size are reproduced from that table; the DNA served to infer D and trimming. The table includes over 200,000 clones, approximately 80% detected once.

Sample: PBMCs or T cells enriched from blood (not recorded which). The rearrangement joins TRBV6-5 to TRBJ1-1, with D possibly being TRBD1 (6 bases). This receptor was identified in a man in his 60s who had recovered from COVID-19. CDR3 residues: CASSYTNTGSTEAFF. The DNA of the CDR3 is TGTGCCAGCAGTTACACTAATACAGGGAGCACTGAAGCTTTCTTT.